Listed below are T cell receptor beta chains from one sample, sequenced in a study of blood T cell repertoires in COVID-19. Here immunoSEQ multiplex PCR was the method, and the copy in TCRdb shows in-frame clones only, minus some. The sample lists approximately 300,000 clones, 80% to 95% occurring once. The sequenced sample consisted of PBMCs or T cells enriched from blood (not recorded which). The origin of the receptors is a woman in her 30s who had recovered from COVID-19. CDR3s leave out the opening cysteine and the closing phenylalanine or tryptophan. The order of the fields is V gene, J gene, CDR3 protein.

V gene: TRBV6-5; J gene: TRBJ1-1; CDR3 protein: ASSPTGTAHAEAF
V gene: TRBV12-3/TRBV12-4; J gene: TRBJ1-1; CDR3 protein: ASSQQGYTEAF
V gene: TRBV28; J gene: TRBJ1-1; CDR3 protein: ASSLGRNTEAF
V gene: TRBV3-1/TRBV3-2; J gene: TRBJ2-5; CDR3 protein: ASSRQALQETQY
V gene: TRBV5-1; J gene: TRBJ2-7; CDR3 protein: ASSTFTGDEQY
V gene: TRBV6-5; J gene: TRBJ2-7; CDR3 protein: ASRGDRGLTYEQY
V gene: TRBV6-5; J gene: TRBJ1-3; CDR3 protein: ASSYSLGTGGNTIY
V gene: TRBV7-8; J gene: TRBJ1-2; CDR3 protein: ASSPMGGVRYGYT
V gene: TRBV7-2; J gene: TRBJ1-2; CDR3 protein: ASSQDRGQRGYT
V gene: TRBV13; J gene: TRBJ1-2; CDR3 protein: ASSFGQGIDGYT
V gene: TRBV27; J gene: TRBJ1-1; CDR3 protein: ASSLTGGLNTEAF
V gene: TRBV29-1; J gene: TRBJ1-2; CDR3 protein: SVEDRGSGYT
V gene: TRBV7-6; J gene: TRBJ1-2; CDR3 protein: ASSLGRTGQMNYGYT
V gene: TRBV19; J gene: TRBJ1-3; CDR3 protein: ASSIQPSSGNTIY
V gene: TRBV7-3; J gene: TRBJ2-3; CDR3 protein: ASSQLAGRTDTQY
V gene: TRBV20-1; J gene: TRBJ2-7; CDR3 protein: SASITDRVAQY
V gene: TRBV7-9; J gene: TRBJ1-1; CDR3 protein: ASRPGRRNTEAF
V gene: TRBV9; J gene: TRBJ1-6; CDR3 protein: ASSVGTGQNSPLH
V gene: TRBV7-3; J gene: TRBJ2-7; CDR3 protein: ASSRQGSYEQY
V gene: TRBV30; J gene: TRBJ1-5; CDR3 protein: AWTGYQPQH
V gene: TRBV7-2; J gene: TRBJ1-1; CDR3 protein: ASSLDWGDEAF
V gene: TRBV24-1; J gene: TRBJ2-2; CDR3 protein: ATSDKLADTGELF
V gene: TRBV29-1; J gene: TRBJ2-1; CDR3 protein: SVEGLAGAPSSYNEQF
V gene: TRBV4-2; J gene: TRBJ1-4; CDR3 protein: ASSHGQGSEKLF
V gene: TRBV6-2/TRBV6-3; J gene: TRBJ1-6; CDR3 protein: ASSSFDRAPYSPLH
V gene: TRBV19; J gene: TRBJ1-5; CDR3 protein: ASSISTRGRQPQH
V gene: TRBV19; J gene: TRBJ1-4; CDR3 protein: ASSTWTGDEKLF
V gene: TRBV7-9; J gene: TRBJ2-7; CDR3 protein: ASTAGRSSYEQY
V gene: TRBV27; J gene: TRBJ2-7; CDR3 protein: ASRGLRGPYSYEQY
V gene: TRBV18; J gene: TRBJ1-1; CDR3 protein: ASSESLNTEAF
V gene: TRBV2; J gene: TRBJ1-5; CDR3 protein: ASSVEFVQPQH
V gene: TRBV28; J gene: TRBJ2-2; CDR3 protein: AIPGARKGTGELF